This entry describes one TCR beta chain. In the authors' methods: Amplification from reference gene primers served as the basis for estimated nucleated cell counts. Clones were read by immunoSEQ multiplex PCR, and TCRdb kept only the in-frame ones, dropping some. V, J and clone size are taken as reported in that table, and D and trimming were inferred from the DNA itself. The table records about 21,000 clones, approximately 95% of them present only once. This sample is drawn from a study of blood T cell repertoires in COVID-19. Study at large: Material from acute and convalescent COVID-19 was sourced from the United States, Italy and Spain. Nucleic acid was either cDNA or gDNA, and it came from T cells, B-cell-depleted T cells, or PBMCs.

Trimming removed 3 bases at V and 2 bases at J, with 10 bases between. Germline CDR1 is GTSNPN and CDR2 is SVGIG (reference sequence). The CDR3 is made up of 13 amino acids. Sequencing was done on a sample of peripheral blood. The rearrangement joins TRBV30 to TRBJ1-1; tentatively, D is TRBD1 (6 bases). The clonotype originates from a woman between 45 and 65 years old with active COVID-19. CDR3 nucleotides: TGTGCCTGGAGCCCGGGACAAAACACTGAAGCTTTCTTT. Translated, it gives CAWSPGQNTEAFF.